Shown below are 26 T cell receptor beta chains from a single sample sequenced in a study of blood T cell repertoires in COVID-19. Assay: immunoSEQ multiplex PCR; the TCRdb copy retains only in-frame clones and omits some. This sample carries about 210,000 clones, just over 85% of them seen once, and the ten largest clones take 1.5%. Sequenced: peripheral blood. These receptors came from a man in his late teens or twenties with active or convalescent COVID-19.

The chain has TRBV19 and TRBJ2-2; D possibly corresponds to TRBD2 (5 bases). The CDR3 is made up of 15 amino acids. Germline V lookup: CDR1 LNHDA, CDR2 SQIVND (reference sequence). The germline V and J ends were trimmed by 10 bases and 1 base, with 16 bases remaining between them. The CDR3 region is CATSRLAGNTGELFF. The DNA for the CDR3 is TGTGCCACTTCGAGACTTGCGGGGAACACCGGGGAGCTGTTTTTT.

J is TRBJ1-1 and V is TRBV7-9, with D perhaps TRBD1 (6 bases). The CDR3 has 15 residues. CDR1 is SEHNR and CDR2 is FQNEAQ in the germline V gene (reference sequence). V was shortened by 5 bases and J by 4 bases, with 17 bases between the two germline ends. The CDR3 DNA sequence: TGTGCCAGCAGCGTTTACAGGGATACGGGCACTGAAGCTTTCTTT. Its translation: CASSVYRDTGTEAFF. The full variable domain, in which reference TRBV7-9 and TRBJ1-1 provide the parts outside the CDR3, is DTGVSQNPRHKITKRGQNVTFRCDPISEHNRLYWYRQTLGQGPEFLTYFQNEAQLEKSRLLSDRFSAERPKGSFSTLEIQRTEQGDSAMYLCASSVYRDTGTEAFFGQGTRLTVV.

The rearrangement joins TRBV7-2 to TRBJ2-5, with unresolved D. Between the trimmed V and J ends, which lost 4 bases and 9 bases, there was a span of 18 bases. The germline V gene has CDR1 SGHTA and CDR2 FQGNSA. The CDR3 totals 14 residues. CDR3 amino acids: CASSSSPRLAPQYF. DNA for the CDR3: TGTGCCAGCAGCTCCTCCCCTCGTTTAGCACCCCAGTACTTC.

This rearrangement joins TRBV19 to TRBJ2-7; 12 bases are a match to TRBD2. CDR3 size: 14 residues. Germline assignment: CDR1 LNHDA and CDR2 SQIVND (reference sequence). The ends lost 8 bases at V and 7 bases at J; junction bases unmatched: 9. The CDR3 DNA follows: TGTGCCAGTTCAGCTAGACTAGCGGGAGTAGAGCAGTACTTC. Encoded protein: CASSARLAGVEQYF.

The chain combines TRBV7-8 with TRBJ2-3; 11 bases match TRBD2. Germline lookup yields CDR1 SGHVS and CDR2 FQNEAQ. V shed 7 bases, J shed 5 bases, and the junction held 14 bases outside the gene matches. CDR3 length: 17 amino acids. CDR3 residues: CASIKTIAGGPVDTQYF. The CDR3 coding sequence is TGTGCCAGCATCAAAACTATAGCGGGAGGGCCAGTAGATACGCAGTATTTT.

V gene TRBV7-2 combines with J gene TRBJ2-1, with 7 bases that match TRBD2. CDR1 and CDR2 (germline): SGHTA, FQGNSA. J was trimmed by 2 bases and V by 1 base; bases with no gene match: 2. The CDR3 totals 15 residues. CDR3 loop: CASSLGAGTYNEQFF. DNA for the CDR3: TGTGCCAGCAGCTTAGGAGCGGGAACCTACAATGAGCAGTTCTTC.

The chain links TRBV19 to TRBJ1-5, with D possibly matching TRBD1 (6 bases). This CDR3 spans 15 amino acids. The germline V and J ends were trimmed by 2 bases and 1 base, with 9 bases remaining between them. CDR1 LNHDA and CDR2 SQIVND come from the germline V gene (reference sequence). CDR3 in amino acids: CASSIQGMSNQPQHF. The CDR3 DNA sequence: TGTGCCAGTAGTATACAGGGGATGAGCAATCAGCCCCAGCATTTT.

A single count supports this clone. The chain carries TRBV10-3 and TRBJ2-1; the D gene is possibly TRBD1 (5 bases). The CDR3 totals 15 residues. Germline V gene lookup returns CDR1 ENHRY and CDR2 SYGVKD. Trimming stripped 8 bases from V and 0 bases from J, with 14 bases between. The CDR3 DNA sequence: TGTGCCATCCGTCCTACCGACAGCTCCTACAATGAGCAGTTCTTC. Encoded protein: CAIRPTDSSYNEQFF.

The V gene is TRBV7-8, the J gene TRBJ1-5, with a tentative D call TRBD1 (5 bases). V shed 1 base and J shed 5 bases, with 15 bases lying between them. The germline V gene has CDR1 SGHVS and CDR2 FQNEAQ. The CDR3 has 16 residues. The CDR3 DNA reads as TGTGCCAGCAGCTTAGTATCCAGGGAAATCGATCAGCCCCAGCATTTT. Amino acids: CASSLVSREIDQPQHF.

The rearrangement uses TRBV27 and TRBJ1-1, with unresolved D. The CDR3 consists of 16 residues. Germline V gene sequence: CDR1 MNHEY, CDR2 SMNVEV (reference sequence). Trimming left V 4 bases short and J 0 bases short, with 15 bases between. CDR3 sequence: CASSSEVGVMNTEAFF. The CDR3 DNA reads as TGTGCCAGCAGTTCCGAGGTCGGGGTAATGAACACTGAAGCTTTCTTT.

The V and J genes are TRBV30 and TRBJ1-5; 7 bases map to TRBD1. V lost 6 bases to trimming and J lost 6 bases; unmatched junction nucleotides: 5. Germline V gene lookup returns CDR1 GTSNPN and CDR2 SVGIG (reference sequence). The CDR3 loop spans 12 amino acids. In DNA, the CDR3 is TGTGCCTGTGACAGGGACGGTCAGCCCCAGCATTTT. Its protein product is CACDRDGQPQHF.

This chain uses TRBV5-4 with TRBJ1-1, with a weak D call TRBD1 (5 bases). The CDR3 runs to 14 residues. The germline CDR1 and CDR2 sequences are SGHNT and YYREEE (reference sequence). Trimming pared 4 bases from V and 0 bases from J, leaving 10 bases between. The DNA for the CDR3 is TGTGCCAGCAGCACGGACACGCTGAACACTGAAGCTTTCTTT. Protein: CASSTDTLNTEAFF.

The V call is TRBV6-4, the J call TRBJ1-2; tentative D call: TRBD1 (6 bases). Trimming removed 0 bases at V and 4 bases at J, with 21 bases between. Germline V gene lookup returns CDR1 MRHNA and CDR2 SNTAGT. This CDR3 is 18 amino acids long. CDR3 loop: CASSDSFGSGAPIYGYTF. As DNA, the CDR3 is TGTGCCAGCAGTGACTCTTTTGGATCAGGGGCCCCTATCTATGGCTACACCTTC.

This clone was seen only once. The V gene is TRBV10-1, the J gene TRBJ2-2; D gene unclear. Trimming took off 6 bases at V and 0 bases at J, with 5 bases between the two ends. The CDR3 contains 13 residues. Germline V lookup: CDR1 WNHNN, CDR2 SYGVQD (reference sequence). The CDR3 sequence is CASRRANTGELFF. DNA for the CDR3: TGCGCCAGCAGACGCGCGAACACCGGGGAGCTGTTTTTT.

The rearrangement joins TRBV7-2 to TRBJ1-2; the match to TRBD1 covers 10 bases. The CDR3 sequence is 16 residues long. The J segment lost 2 bases and the V segment lost 1 base, leaving 4 bases of the junction unmatched. From germline, CDR1 is SGHTA and CDR2 FQGNSA. The CDR3 reads CASSLGMGQGNYGYTF. In nucleotides, the CDR3 is TGTGCCAGCAGCTTAGGGATGGGACAGGGGAACTATGGCTACACCTTC. Full variable domain (outside the CDR3, taken from reference TRBV7-2 and TRBJ1-2): GAGVSQSPSNKVTEKGKDVELRCDPISGHTALYWYRQSLGQGLEFLIYFQGNSAPDKSGLPSDRFSAERTGGSVSTLTIQRTQQEDSAVYLCASSLGMGQGNYGYTFGSGTRLTVV.

Comments on this clone: One end of the junction is discordant with germline, which a read error may explain. The rearrangement links TRBV7-7 to TRBJ2-1; 11 bases fit TRBD2. Germline V gene data show CDR1 as SSHAT and CDR2 as FNYEAQ (reference sequence). The CDR3 extends over 18 amino acids. The CDR3 DNA follows: TGTGCTAGCAGCAGCCACACTAGCGGGAGAGCCGTTTACAATGAGCAGTTCTTC. Amino acids: CASSSHTSGRAVYNEQFF.

The genes are TRBV27 and TRBJ2-7; possible D gene TRBD2, 6 bases. This CDR3 contains 16 residues. V was clipped by 3 bases and J by 0 bases, with 15 bases between them. Germline CDR1 MNHEY, CDR2 SMNVEV (reference sequence). The CDR3 DNA sequence: TGTGCCAGCAGTTTGCTTTTAGCGGAAAGCTCCTACGAGCAGTACTTC. It yields the protein CASSLLLAESSYEQYF.

The V call is TRBV4-1, the J call TRBJ1-2; 7 nucleotides agree with TRBD1. Germline trimming cut 0 bases from V and 4 bases from J; bases unmatched to any gene: 5. CDR3 length: 15 residues. Looked up from germline, CDR1 is MGHRA and CDR2 is YSYEKL. CDR3 amino acids: CASSQDQGVAYGYTF. CDR3 in DNA: TGCGCCAGCAGCCAAGATCAGGGGGTCGCCTATGGCTACACCTTC.

The chain joins TRBV6-6 to TRBJ2-7; D is possibly TRBD1 (5 bases). V shed 2 bases and J shed 5 bases, with 13 bases lying between them. The CDR3 loop spans 14 amino acids. Per the germline V gene, CDR1 is MNHNY and CDR2 is SVGAGI (reference sequence). CDR3 nucleotides: TGTGCCAGCAGTTACGGCCAGGGAATCCACGAGCAGTACTTC. Translating it yields CASSYGQGIHEQYF.

The chain joins TRBV7-9 to TRBJ1-2, with 10 bases matching TRBD1. After removal of 7 bases from V and 2 bases from J, the junction contained 4 bases not matched to a gene. Germline CDR1 is SEHNR and CDR2 is FQNEAQ (reference sequence). The CDR3 covers 14 residues. Here the CDR3 reads CASTATGGNYGYTF. CDR3 DNA sequence: TGTGCCAGCACCGCGACAGGGGGCAACTATGGCTACACCTTC.

This chain joins TRBV14 and TRBJ2-3; maybe TRBD2 (5 bases). With 0 bases removed from V and 0 bases from J, the gap between germline ends came to 13 bases. Per germline, CDR1 SGHDN and CDR2 FVKESK. This CDR3 has 17 amino acids. The CDR3 region has the DNA TGTGCCAGCAGCCAAGACTCCGTAGCGATAAGCACAGATACGCAGTATTTT. Encoded protein: CASSQDSVAISTDTQYF. The variable domain in full, completed from reference TRBV14 and TRBJ2-3, reads EAGVTQFPSHSVIEKGQTVTLRCDPISGHDNLYWYRRVMGKEIKFLLHFVKESKQDESGMPNNRFLAERTGGTYSTLKVQPAELEDSGVYFCASSQDSVAISTDTQYFGPGTRLTVL.

This chain uses TRBV7-3 with TRBJ2-7, with TRBD2 identical over 10 bases. J gave up 1 base and V 8 bases, and 2 bases lay outside the gene matches. Per the germline V gene, CDR1 is SGHTA and CDR2 is FQGTGA. The CDR3 length is 13 residues. CDR3 sequence reads: CASASGGSYEQYF. The CDR3 coding sequence is TGTGCCAGCGCTAGCGGGGGATCCTACGAGCAGTACTTC.

The rearrangement links TRBV6-5 to TRBJ2-3, with 8 bases fitting TRBD2. The length of the CDR3 is 14 residues. The V gene end was trimmed by 2 bases and the J gene end by 7 bases; junction bases not matched to a gene: 5. In germline, CDR1 is MNHEY, CDR2 SVGAGI. The CDR3 loop reads CASSYRLASNTQYF. CDR3 in DNA: TGTGCCAGCAGTTACCGACTAGCGTCAAATACGCAGTATTTT.

The chain combines TRBV28 with TRBJ1-1; possibly TRBD1 for D (5 bases). V shed 4 bases and J shed 1 base, with 13 bases lying between them. Germline V gene sequence: CDR1 MDHEN, CDR2 SYDVKM. The CDR3 consists of 15 residues. CDR3 region: CASSSPGTGNTEAFF. CDR3 DNA sequence: TGTGCCAGCAGTTCCCCCGGGACTGGGAACACTGAAGCTTTCTTT.

This chain connects TRBV10-3 to TRBJ1-2; D might be TRBD1 (5 bases). Germline V gives CDR1 ENHRY, CDR2 SYGVKD. Trimming removed 5 bases from V and 8 bases from J, with 21 bases in between. This CDR3 is built from 15 residues. CDR3 amino acids: CAISNNDRGGYGYTF. The CDR3 DNA reads as TGTGCCATCAGTAATAACGATCGGGGGGGTTACGGCTACACCTTC.

This sequence joins TRBV6-5 and TRBJ2-7; possibly TRBD1 for D (6 bases). V was shortened by 6 bases and J by 2 bases, with 17 bases between the two germline ends. The germline CDR1 and CDR2 sequences are MNHEY and SVGAGI. This CDR3 comprises 15 residues. DNA for the CDR3: TGTGCCAGCAGGAATCCACCAGGGGCCACCTACGAGCAGTACTTC. It is translated as CASRNPPGATYEQYF.